Given below is one TCR beta chain in context. Trimming took 3 bases from V and 4 from J, leaving 11 bases between them. CDR1 and CDR2 (germline): MNHNS, SASEGT. The CDR3 covers 14 residues. Sequencing was performed with immunoSEQ multiplex PCR; in TCRdb, only in-frame clones are kept and a portion is missing. The sample carries 55,000 to 70,000 clones, around 90% recorded once. This sample was taken from a study of control samples from healthy donors and cancer patients. The J gene is TRBJ2-3, the V gene TRBV6-1; maybe TRBD2 (7 bases). The receptor was derived from a man younger than 40 with colorectal cancer. Sequencing input: PBMCs. In DNA form, the CDR3 reads TGTGCCAGCAGTGACAGGGGAGGGGCAGATACGCAGTATTTT. It specifies CASSDRGGADTQYF.